This T cell receptor beta chain was sequenced for a study of vaccination and CD4 T cells after COVID-19. Study at large: Stimulation of the cells used overlapping spike peptide pools from SARS-CoV-2 and from the common cold coronaviruses HCoV-NL63, HCoV-OC43 and HCoV-229E.

As for treatment: roughly 10-day PBMC culture with coronavirus spike peptide pools or control peptides (ViraFEST assay). Negative selection yielded CD4+ T cells from day-10 cultures. Sequencing of cultured CD4+ T cell DNA used the Oncomine TCR Beta short-read assay. From the PCR reads, TCRdb called clonotypes with MiXCR, one entry per CDR3 protein. The sample has approximately 10,000 distinct CDR3 sequences, approximately 55% seen once. V lost 5 bases and J 4 bases, leaving 15 bases between the germline ends. Germline CDR1 and CDR2: MNHEY and SMNVEV (reference sequence). CDR3 size: 16 residues. As to this clonotype: The antigen is not known.

The clonotype comes from a human donor who had recovered from COVID-19. Sequencing input: CD4+ T cells from blood, cultured in vitro. The chain has TRBV27 and TRBJ2-6; D call uncertain. Here the CDR3 DNA reads TGTGCCAGCAGTGCCCTACCCGGGCGGGGGGCCAACGTCCTGACTTTC. Translated, it gives CASSALPGRGANVLTF. The complete variable domain, with remaining parts taken from reference TRBV27 and TRBJ2-6, reads EAQVTQNPRYLITVTGKKLTVTCSQNMNHEYMSWYRQDPGLGLRQIYYSMNVEVTDKGDVPEGYKVSRKEKRNFPLILESPSPNQTSLYFCASSALPGRGANVLTFGAGSRLTVL.